This TCR beta chain was recovered during a study of T-cell memory formation after mild COVID-19. Via MiXCR, TCRdb re-called the 5' RACE reads, giving one row per CDR3 protein. The data show over 400,000 distinct CDR3 sequences, with 23% seen just once and roughly 14% held by the top ten. General study findings and limits: Chiefly within CM and EM were the contracting CD4+ clones; CD8+ ones were within EMRA.

A word on this clonotype: What it binds is not known.

The V gene's germline CDR1 is SGHVS and CDR2 FNYEAQ. The length of the CDR3 is 16 residues. V shed 5 bases and J 7 bases; nucleotides not matched to a gene: 13. What was sequenced was PBMCs or a T cell subset sorted from them (not recorded which). This clonotype originated in an adult woman who had mild COVID-19 (a few samples of this study predate the infection). Cell type and time point are not known. V usage is TRBV7-6 and J usage is TRBJ2-1; 8 bases line up with TRBD1. CDR3 loop: CASSPRVAQGANEQFF. Here the CDR3 DNA reads TGTGCCAGCAGCCCCCGAGTAGCGCAGGGGGCAAATGAGCAGTTCTTC.